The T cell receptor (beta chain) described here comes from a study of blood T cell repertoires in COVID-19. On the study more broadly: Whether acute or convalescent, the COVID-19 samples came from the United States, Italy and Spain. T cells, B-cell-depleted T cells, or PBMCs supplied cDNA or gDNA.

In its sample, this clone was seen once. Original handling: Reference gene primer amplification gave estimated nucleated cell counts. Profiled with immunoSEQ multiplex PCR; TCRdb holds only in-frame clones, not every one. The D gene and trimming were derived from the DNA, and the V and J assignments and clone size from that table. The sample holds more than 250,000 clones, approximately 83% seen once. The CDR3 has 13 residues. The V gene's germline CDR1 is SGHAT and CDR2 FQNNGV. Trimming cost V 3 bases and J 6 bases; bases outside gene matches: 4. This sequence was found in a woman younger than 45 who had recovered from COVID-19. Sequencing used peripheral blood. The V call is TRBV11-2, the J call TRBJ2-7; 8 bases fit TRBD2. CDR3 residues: CASSFGGDVEQYF. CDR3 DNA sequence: TGTGCCAGCAGCTTCGGGGGGGACGTCGAGCAGTACTTC.